This T cell receptor beta chain is from a study of blood T cell repertoires in COVID-19. Clones were read by immunoSEQ multiplex PCR, and TCRdb kept only the in-frame ones, dropping some. The sample records a few hundred thousand clones, around 82% being singletons. This clone was found once. Germline-derived CDR1 and CDR2 are SNHLY and FYNNEI. The CDR3 totals 14 residues. V was clipped by 8 bases and J by 7 bases; unmatched bases: 7. Sequencing input: PBMCs or T cells enriched from blood (not recorded which). The chain carries TRBV2 and TRBJ1-6; 8 positions agree with TRBD1. This receptor was taken from a man between 45 and 60 years old who had recovered from COVID-19. CDR3 nucleotides: TGTGCCAGCCGGACAGGGACGGGGAATTCACCCCTCCACTTT. This gives the protein CASRTGTGNSPLHF. Full variable domain (rest looked up from reference TRBV2 and TRBJ1-6): EPEVTQTPSHQVTQMGQEVILRCVPISNHLYFYWYRQILGQKVEFLVSFYNNEISEKSEIFDDQFSVERPDGSNFTLKIRSTKLEDSAMYFCASRTGTGNSPLHFGNGTRLTVT.